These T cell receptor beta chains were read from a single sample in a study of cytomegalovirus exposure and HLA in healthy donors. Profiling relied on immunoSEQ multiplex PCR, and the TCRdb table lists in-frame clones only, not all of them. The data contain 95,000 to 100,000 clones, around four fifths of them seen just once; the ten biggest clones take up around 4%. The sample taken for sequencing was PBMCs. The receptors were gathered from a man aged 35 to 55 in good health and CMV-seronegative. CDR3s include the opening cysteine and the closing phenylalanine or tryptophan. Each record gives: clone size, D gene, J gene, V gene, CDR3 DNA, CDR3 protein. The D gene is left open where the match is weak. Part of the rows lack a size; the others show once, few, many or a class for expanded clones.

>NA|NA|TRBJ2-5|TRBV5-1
TGCGCCAGCAGCTTGATGGGGGGAGAGACCCAGTACTTC
CASSLMGGETQYF
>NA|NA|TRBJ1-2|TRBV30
TGTGCCTGGATGGGAGACGCCGACAATGGCTACACCTTC
CAWMGDADNGYTF
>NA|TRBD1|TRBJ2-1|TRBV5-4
TGTGCCAGCAGCTCCCCGGGCGGGACAGGACCCAATGAGCAGTTCTTC
CASSSPGGTGPNEQFF
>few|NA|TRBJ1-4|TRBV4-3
TGCGCCAGCAGCCAAGATCTGGGAGTTAATGAAAAACTGTTTTTT
CASSQDLGVNEKLFF
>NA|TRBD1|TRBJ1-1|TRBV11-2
TGTGCCAGCAGCCCAGGACAGGGTCGGAACACTGAAGCTTTCTTT
CASSPGQGRNTEAFF
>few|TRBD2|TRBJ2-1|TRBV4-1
TGCGCCAGCAGCCAAGGGCCTAGCGGGGGGGAGAATGAGCAGTTCTTC
CASSQGPSGGENEQFF
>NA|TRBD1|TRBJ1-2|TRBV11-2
TGTGCCAGCAGCTTGGGGGGACAGGGACACTATGGCTACACCTTC
CASSLGGQGHYGYTF
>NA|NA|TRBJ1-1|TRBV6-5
TGTGCCAGCAGATCCCTACAGGTAAAGAACACTGAAGCTTTCTTT
CASRSLQVKNTEAFF
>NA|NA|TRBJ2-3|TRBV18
TGTGCCAGCTCACCCCAAACAGGTCGCACAGATACGCAGTATTTT
CASSPQTGRTDTQYF
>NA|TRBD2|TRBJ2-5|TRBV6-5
TGTGCCAGCAGTTCTCTAGCGGGGGCCGTCCAAGAGACCCAGTACTTC
CASSSLAGAVQETQYF
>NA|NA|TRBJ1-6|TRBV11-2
TGTGCCAGCAGCTTAGCGGGGGGCCTAATTTCACCCCTCCACTTT
CASSLAGGLISPLHF
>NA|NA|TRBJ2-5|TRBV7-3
TGTGCCAGCAGCTTAACTCACCAGGGGCGGGAGACCCAGTACTTC
CASSLTHQGRETQYF
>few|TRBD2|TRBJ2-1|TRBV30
TGTGCCTGGACTAGCGGGGGGCCTTACAATGAGCAGTTCTTC
CAWTSGGPYNEQFF
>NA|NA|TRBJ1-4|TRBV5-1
TGCGCCAGCAGCGTAACAGGGCCAACTAATGAAAAACTGTTTTTT
CASSVTGPTNEKLFF
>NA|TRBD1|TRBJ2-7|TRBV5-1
TGCGCCAGCTCCGGGACAGGGATCTACGAGCAGTACTTC
CASSGTGIYEQYF
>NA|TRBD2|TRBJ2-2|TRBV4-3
TGCGCCAGCAGCCCTAACCTCGGACTAGCGGGGGCGTGGGAGCTGTTTTTT
CASSPNLGLAGAWELFF
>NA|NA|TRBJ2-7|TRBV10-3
TGTGCCATCAGTGAGCCCAGGGGAAAAGGCTACGAGCAGTACTTC
CAISEPRGKGYEQYF
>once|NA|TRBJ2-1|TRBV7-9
TGTGCCAGCAGCTTAGTAGGGACGGCGGGACTTTACAATGAGCAGTTCTTC
CASSLVGTAGLYNEQFF
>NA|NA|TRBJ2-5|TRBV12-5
TGTGCTAGTGGTTCCCAAGGGTCAGGGAAAGAGACCCAGTACTTC
CASGSQGSGKETQYF
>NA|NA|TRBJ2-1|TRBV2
TGTGCCAGCTATAGAACGACCTACAATGAGCAGTTCTTC
CASYRTTYNEQFF
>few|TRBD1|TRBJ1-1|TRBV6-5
TGTGCCAGCAGCCACGGGACAGTTAACACTGAAGCTTTCTTT
CASSHGTVNTEAFF
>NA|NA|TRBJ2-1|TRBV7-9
TGTGCCAGCAGCTTAGAGAGCAGGGTAAGTTATGAGCAGTTCTTC
CASSLESRVSYEQFF
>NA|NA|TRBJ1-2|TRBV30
TGTGCCTGGAGTGTACCCCGCAGGGCTGGCTACACCTTC
CAWSVPRRAGYTF
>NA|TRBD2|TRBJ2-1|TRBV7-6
TGTGCCAGCAGCTTAGGGACTAGCGGGGGGATTCCATACAATGAGCAGTTCTTC
CASSLGTSGGIPYNEQFF
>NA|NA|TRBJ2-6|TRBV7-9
TGTTCCAGCAGCTTAGTTTCGGGTCACTTC
CSSSLVSGHF
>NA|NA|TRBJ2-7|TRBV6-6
TGTGCCAGCAGTTTTCTCACAGGGAATCACGAGCAGTACTTC
CASSFLTGNHEQYF
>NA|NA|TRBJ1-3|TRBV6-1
TGTGCCAGCAGTGAATTCTCCAGGTCAACTGGAAACACCATATATTTT
CASSEFSRSTGNTIYF